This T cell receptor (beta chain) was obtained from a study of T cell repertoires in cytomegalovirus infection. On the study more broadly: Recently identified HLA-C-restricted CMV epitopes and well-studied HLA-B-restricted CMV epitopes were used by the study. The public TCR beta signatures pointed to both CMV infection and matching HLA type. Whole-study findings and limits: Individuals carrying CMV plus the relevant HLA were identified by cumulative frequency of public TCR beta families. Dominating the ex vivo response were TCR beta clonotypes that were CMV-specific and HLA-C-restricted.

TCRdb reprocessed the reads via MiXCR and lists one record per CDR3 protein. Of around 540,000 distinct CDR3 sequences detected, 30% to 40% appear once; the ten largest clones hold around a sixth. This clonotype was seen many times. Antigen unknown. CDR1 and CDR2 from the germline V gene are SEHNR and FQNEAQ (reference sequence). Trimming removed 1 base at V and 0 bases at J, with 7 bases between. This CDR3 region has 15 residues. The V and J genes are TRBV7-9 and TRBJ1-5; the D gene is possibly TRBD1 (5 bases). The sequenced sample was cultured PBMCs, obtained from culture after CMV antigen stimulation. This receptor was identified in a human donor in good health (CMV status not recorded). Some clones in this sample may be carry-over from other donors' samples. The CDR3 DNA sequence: TGTGCCAGCAGCTTAGGACAGAATAGCAATCAGCCCCAGCATTTT. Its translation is CASSLGQNSNQPQHF.